Reported below is one T cell receptor beta chain. This sample is part of a study of blood T cell repertoires in COVID-19. V dropped 1 base and J dropped 7 bases, with 14 bases sitting between them. This CDR3 is built from 15 residues. Germline lookup yields CDR1 MNHEY and CDR2 SVGAGI. Sequencing was performed with immunoSEQ multiplex PCR; in TCRdb, only in-frame clones are kept and a portion is missing. In the table there are 150,000 to 200,000 clones, under 90% of which are singletons. This sequence originates from a woman in her 70s with COVID-19, enrolled during active disease. The chain is built from TRBV6-5 and TRBJ2-1; D is unresolved. Sample: peripheral blood. Here the CDR3 DNA reads TGTGCCAGCAGTTACTTGCGTGGCATCAGGAATGAGCAGTTCTTC. It yields the protein CASSYLRGIRNEQFF.